This entry lists 3 T cell receptor beta chains sequenced from one sample in a study of shared clonotypes between healthy human individuals. The data were produced by immunoSEQ multiplex PCR, yet TCRdb's version contains in-frame clones alone and is incomplete. The sample lists 2.3 million or so clones; 93% were seen once. The specimen sequenced was naive CD4+ T cells from PBMCs. Subset: CD45RA+ positively selected. The receptors come from a man aged 18 to 29 in good health. Some clones in this sample may be carry-over from other donors' samples.

The chain recombines TRBV5-8 with TRBJ1-5; 7 bases line up with TRBD1. V shed 3 bases, J shed 0 bases, and the junction held 9 bases outside the gene matches. CDR1 is SGHTS, CDR2 YDEGEE, per germline. CDR3 length: 17 amino acids. The CDR3 sequence is CASSSRQGGNSNQPQHF. The CDR3 DNA reads as TGTGCCAGCAGCTCGAGACAGGGCGGCAATAGCAATCAGCCCCAGCATTTT.

The V call is TRBV7-9, the J call TRBJ1-1; tentatively, D is TRBD1 (6 bases). The CDR3 has 13 amino acids. Germline CDR1 SEHNR, CDR2 FQNEAQ (reference sequence). V lost 5 bases, J lost 10 bases, and 17 bases lay in between. Here the CDR3 reads CASSLRQDVGAFF. The CDR3 DNA is TGTGCCAGCAGCCTCCGACAGGATGTCGGAGCTTTCTTT.

DNA for the CDR3: TGTGCCACCAGCAGAGAAGCCCTCGGAGGAAAACTGTTTTTT. Translation: CATSREALGGKLFF. The rearrangement uses TRBV15 and TRBJ1-4; D unresolved. Looked up from germline, CDR1 is LNHNV and CDR2 is YYDKDF (reference sequence). The CDR3 has 14 amino acids. The V end was cut by 0 bases, the J end by 10 bases, with 12 bases between.